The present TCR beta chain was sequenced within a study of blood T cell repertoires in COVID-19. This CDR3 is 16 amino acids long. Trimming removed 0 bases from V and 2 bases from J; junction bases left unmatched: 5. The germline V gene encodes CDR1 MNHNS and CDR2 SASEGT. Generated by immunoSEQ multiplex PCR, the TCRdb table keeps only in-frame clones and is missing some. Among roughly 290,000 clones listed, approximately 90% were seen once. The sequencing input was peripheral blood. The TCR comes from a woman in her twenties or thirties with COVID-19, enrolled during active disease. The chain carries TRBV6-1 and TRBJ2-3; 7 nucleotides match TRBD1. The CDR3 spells CASSEASRGYTDTQYF. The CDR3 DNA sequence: TGTGCCAGCAGTGAAGCGAGCAGGGGGTACACAGATACGCAGTATTTT.